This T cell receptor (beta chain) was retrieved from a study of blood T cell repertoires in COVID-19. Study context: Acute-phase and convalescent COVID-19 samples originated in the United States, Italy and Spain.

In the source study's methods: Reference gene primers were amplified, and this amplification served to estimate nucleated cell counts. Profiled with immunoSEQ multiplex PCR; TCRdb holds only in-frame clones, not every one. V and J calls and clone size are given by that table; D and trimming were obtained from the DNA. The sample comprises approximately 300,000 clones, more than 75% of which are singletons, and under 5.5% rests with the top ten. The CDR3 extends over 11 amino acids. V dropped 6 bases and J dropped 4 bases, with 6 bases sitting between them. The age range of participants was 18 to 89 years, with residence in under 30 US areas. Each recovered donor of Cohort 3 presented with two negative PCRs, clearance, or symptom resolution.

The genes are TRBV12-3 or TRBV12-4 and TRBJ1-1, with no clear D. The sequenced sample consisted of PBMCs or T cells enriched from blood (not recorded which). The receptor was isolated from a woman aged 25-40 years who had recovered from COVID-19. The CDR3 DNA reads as TGTGCCAGCAGCGCACTCACTGAAGCTTTCTTT. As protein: CASSALTEAFF.